Described below is a single T cell receptor beta chain sequence and its context. The CDR3 length is 14 residues. Germline-derived CDR1 and CDR2 are SGHDN and FVKESK. Trimming removed 6 bases from V and 2 bases from J; junction bases left unmatched: 3. These data are taken from a study of T cell changes during pregnancy in multiple sclerosis. Generated by immunoSEQ multiplex PCR, the TCRdb table keeps only in-frame clones and is missing some. Found here are about 120,000 clones, approximately 94% of them singletons; the top ten hold approximately 6.2%. The chain has TRBV14 and TRBJ1-5, with 8 bases aligning to TRBD1. This sequence originates from a female donor with multiple sclerosis, enrolled in a pregnancy study. Sequenced here: peripheral blood, sampled before pregnancy. The CDR3 coding sequence is TGTGCCAGCAGTCAGGGACAGGGCAATCAGCCCCAGCATTTT. Protein product: CASSQGQGNQPQHF.